The rows below give T cell receptor beta chains drawn from one sample of a study of shared clonotypes between healthy human individuals. Using immunoSEQ multiplex PCR, the repertoire was profiled, and TCRdb retains in-frame clones only, with some absent. The table lists roughly 550,000 clones, about 95% of them singletons. The sequenced sample consisted of naive CD8+ T cells sorted from blood. The source of these receptors is a woman aged 30 to 39 in good health. The CDR3 runs from the conserved cysteine through the conserved F or W. The D gene is left open where the match is weak. The size field is filled for only some rows; it gives once, few, many or a size class.

d_gene	abundance	v_gene	j_gene	CDR3aa	CDR3nt
TRBD2	.	TRBV28	TRBJ2-1	CASSQFRGRSSYNEQFF	TGTGCCAGCAGCCAATTTCGCGGGAGGAGCTCCTACAATGAGCAGTTCTTC
TRBD1	.	TRBV28	TRBJ1-3	CASSRDRGAGNTIYF	TGTGCCAGCTCTCGGGACAGGGGTGCTGGAAACACCATATATTTT
.	.	TRBV6-5	TRBJ2-7	CASSSQYFHEQYF	TGTGCCAGCAGTTCGCAATATTTCCACGAGCAGTACTTC
.	few	TRBV9	TRBJ1-2	CASSGRALDSFYGYTF	TGTGCCAGCAGCGGGCGGGCCCTGGACAGTTTCTATGGCTACACCTTC
TRBD2	.	TRBV27	TRBJ2-5	CASSPGLALGEQYF	TGTGCCAGCAGTCCGGGACTAGCTTTGGGGGAGCAGTACTTC
.	.	TRBV28	TRBJ1-1	CASSIQGRMNTEAFF	TGTGCCAGCAGCATCCAGGGGCGGATGAACACTGAAGCTTTCTTT
TRBD2	.	TRBV6-6	TRBJ2-7	CASSLGLAATYEQYF	TGTGCCAGCAGTTTGGGACTAGCGGCGACCTACGAGCAGTACTTC
.	.	TRBV7-2	TRBJ1-4	CASSPSGLNEKLFF	TGTGCCAGCAGCCCCTCGGGGCTTAATGAAAAACTGTTTTTT
TRBD1	.	TRBV9	TRBJ1-2	CASSVVGTGGAGDGYTF	TGTGCCAGCAGCGTAGTGGGGACAGGGGGCGCTGGGGATGGCTACACCTTC
TRBD1	.	TRBV4-2	TRBJ2-7	CASSQEGDRGESSYEQYF	TGTGCCAGCAGCCAAGAAGGGGACAGGGGCGAGAGCTCCTACGAGCAGTACTTC
.	.	TRBV9	TRBJ2-1	CASSVGDRYYNEQFF	TGTGCCAGCAGCGTAGGAGACAGGTATTACAATGAGCAGTTCTTC
TRBD2	.	TRBV5-4	TRBJ2-7	CASRGREEYEQYF	TGTGCCAGCAGAGGACGGGAGGAGTACGAGCAGTACTTC
.	.	TRBV28	TRBJ2-3	CASSLWEGATTDTQYF	TGTGCCAGCAGTTTATGGGAGGGGGCGACCACAGATACGCAGTATTTT
.	.	TRBV14	TRBJ1-1	CATTPGSGEAFF	TGTGCCACCACCCCAGGAAGCGGGGAAGCTTTCTTT
.	.	TRBV7-2	TRBJ2-7	CASSLFGTYYEQYF	TGTGCCAGCAGCTTATTTGGGACTTACTACGAGCAGTACTTC
TRBD1	.	TRBV27	TRBJ2-7	CASSPGTGGSYEQYF	TGTGCCAGCTCGCCCGGGACAGGGGGGTCCTACGAGCAGTACTTC
.	.	TRBV19	TRBJ1-1	CASSIGPNTEAFF	TGTGCCAGTAGTATAGGGCCGAACACTGAAGCTTTCTTT
.	few	TRBV2	TRBJ1-2	CASSARTVYGYTF	TGTGCCAGCAGTGCCAGGACAGTCTATGGCTACACCTTC
TRBD1	once	TRBV11-1	TRBJ2-1	CASSLGTGSEQFF	TGTGCCAGCAGCCTCGGGACAGGGAGTGAGCAGTTCTTC
.	.	TRBV28	TRBJ1-1	CASSHPAWRGQDTEAFF	TGTGCCAGCAGTCACCCCGCGTGGCGGGGGCAGGACACTGAAGCTTTCTTT
TRBD2	.	TRBV4-1	TRBJ2-1	CASSQEGLAVYNEQFF	TGCGCCAGCAGCCAAGAAGGACTAGCGGTCTACAATGAGCAGTTCTTC
.	.	TRBV28	TRBJ2-7	CASTFPLSGEQYF	TGTGCCAGCACTTTCCCGCTCTCTGGGGAGCAGTACTTC
.	.	TRBV6-1	TRBJ2-3	CASSAGSSTDTQYF	TGTGCCAGCAGCGCGGGGTCTAGCACAGATACGCAGTATTTT
.	.	TRBV7-9	TRBJ1-1	CASSSPGRGNTEAFF	TGTGCCAGCAGCTCCCCGGGACGGGGGAACACTGAAGCTTTCTTT
.	once	TRBV28	TRBJ2-1	CASREPRRTNEQFF	TGTGCCAGCAGAGAGCCTAGGCGAACAAATGAGCAGTTCTTC
TRBD1	.	TRBV5-6	TRBJ2-7	CASSHQRGQGAYEQYF	TGTGCCAGCAGTCACCAACGGGGACAGGGGGCCTACGAGCAGTACTTC
TRBD1	.	TRBV2	TRBJ1-2	CAVGTDNYGYTF	TGTGCCGTCGGGACAGACAACTATGGCTACACCTTC
.	.	TRBV27	TRBJ2-7	CASSLETAAYEQYF	TGTGCCAGCAGTTTAGAGACAGCCGCCTACGAGCAGTACTTC
.	.	TRBV29-1	TRBJ2-2	CSVGGTENTGELFF	TGCAGCGTTGGGGGGACCGAGAACACCGGGGAGCTGTTTTTT
.	.	TRBV5-5	TRBJ1-1	CASSSPGRGTEAFF	TGTGCCAGCAGCTCACCCGGACGCGGTACTGAAGCTTTCTTT
TRBD2	.	TRBV7-2	TRBJ2-3	CASSPGLAGGPSTDTQYF	TGTGCCAGCAGCCCGGGACTAGCGGGAGGGCCTAGCACAGATACGCAGTATTTT
TRBD1	.	TRBV29-1	TRBJ1-2	CSVEDGGRSQGDYGYTF	TGCAGCGTTGAAGACGGTGGCCGATCACAGGGGGACTATGGCTACACCTTC
TRBD1	.	TRBV28	TRBJ2-7	CASSSGTGVYEQYF	TGTGCCAGCAGTTCTGGGACAGGGGTCTACGAGCAGTACTTC
TRBD1	.	TRBV2	TRBJ2-7	CASSLGQATQGQYF	TGTGCCAGCAGTCTGGGACAGGCGACACAGGGACAGTACTTC
TRBD1	.	TRBV27	TRBJ2-5	CASSYGSGTGEETQYF	TGTGCCAGCAGTTACGGGTCCGGGACAGGGGAAGAGACCCAGTACTTC
TRBD1	.	TRBV5-6	TRBJ1-2	CASTPGTGTYGYTF	TGTGCCAGCACCCCCGGGACAGGGACCTATGGCTACACCTTC
.	.	TRBV7-9	TRBJ2-7	CASSFIHEQYF	TGTGCCAGCAGCTTTATACACGAGCAGTACTTC
TRBD2	.	TRBV30	TRBJ2-1	CAWTDLAGGYNEQFF	TGTGCCTGGACGGACCTAGCGGGGGGGTACAATGAGCAGTTCTTC
.	few	TRBV5-6	TRBJ1-1	CASSLGIEAFF	TGTGCCAGCAGCTTAGGCATTGAAGCTTTCTTT
.	.	TRBV6-6	TRBJ2-7	CASGRNGYEQYF	TGTGCCAGCGGTCGCAACGGCTACGAGCAGTACTTC
.	.	TRBV28	TRBJ2-7	CASSFPTEYEQYF	TGTGCCAGCAGTTTCCCGACCGAATACGAGCAGTACTTC
.	.	TRBV11-2	TRBJ1-1	CASSPRGRTNTEAFF	TGTGCCAGCAGCCCCCGGGGCAGGACTAACACTGAAGCTTTCTTT
TRBD2	.	TRBV30	TRBJ2-1	CAWSIAGGRNEQFF	TGTGCCTGGAGTATAGCGGGAGGAAGAAATGAGCAGTTCTTC
TRBD2	.	TRBV9	TRBJ2-7	CASSQLAGFGYEQYF	TGTGCCAGCAGCCAACTAGCGGGATTCGGGTACGAGCAGTACTTC
.	.	TRBV6-5	TRBJ1-1	CASGTLTEAFF	TGTGCCAGCGGGACACTGACTGAAGCTTTCTTT
TRBD1	.	TRBV7-9	TRBJ2-5	CASSLMDREQTQYF	TGTGCCAGCAGCTTAATGGACAGGGAACAGACCCAGTACTTC
TRBD1	.	TRBV2	TRBJ2-7	CASSDRDRSYEQYF	TGTGCCAGCAGCGACAGGGATAGGTCCTACGAGCAGTACTTC
.	.	TRBV28	TRBJ2-3	CASSFGGDTQYF	TGTGCCAGCAGTTTTGGGGGTGATACGCAGTATTTT
.	.	TRBV19	TRBJ2-1	CASSIARGGSYNEQFF	TGTGCCAGTAGTATAGCCCGGGGCGGCTCCTACAATGAGCAGTTCTTC
.	.	TRBV7-9	TRBJ2-3	CASSPPLTGTDTQYF	TGTGCCAGCAGCCCCCCTTTGACCGGCACAGATACGCAGTATTTT
.	.	TRBV7-9	TRBJ2-7	CASSLDEGPYSYEQYF	TGTGCCAGCAGCTTAGACGAGGGGCCGTACTCCTACGAGCAGTACTTC
.	.	TRBV28	TRBJ2-7	CASRRGPTRWVHPPYEQYF	TGTGCCAGCAGGAGGGGCCCCACAAGATGGGTCCACCCCCCTTACGAGCAGTACTTC
.	.	TRBV7-8	TRBJ2-7	CASSLEGTSSYEQYF	TGTGCCAGCAGCTTAGAAGGGACGAGTTCCTACGAGCAGTACTTC
.	few	TRBV23-1	TRBJ1-2	CASSLWPHVF	TGCGCCAGCAGTCTATGGCCTCACGTCTTC
TRBD2	.	TRBV19	TRBJ2-7	CASSAGTGGYEQYF	TGTGCCAGTAGTGCCGGGACGGGAGGCTACGAGCAGTACTTC